Listed below are T cell receptor beta chains from one sample, sequenced in a study of OX40 agonist ivuxolimab in advanced cancers. TCRdb's copy holds only in-frame clones and misses some; the assay was immunoSEQ multiplex PCR. The table lists 25,000 to 35,000 clones, around 74% of them singletons, with 9.5% to 15% in the top ten. Source: CD4+ or CD8+ T cells sorted from blood, taken in a trial of the OX40 agonist ivuxolimab. The source is an adult with an advanced solid tumor such as melanoma, head and neck, liver or kidney cancer. CDR3s include the opening cysteine and the closing phenylalanine or tryptophan. A D gene is named only where the DNA matches it firmly. The size field is filled for only some rows; it gives once, few, many or a size class.

NA NA TRBJ2-7 TRBV14 TGTGCCAGCAGTAGGAATACCCCCGAGCAGTACTTC CASSRNTPEQYF
NA few TRBJ2-1 TRBV11-2 TGTGCCAGCAGCTTAGTTCCCAGGGTGGGGTACAATGAGCAGTTCTTC CASSLVPRVGYNEQFF
TRBD1 NA TRBJ1-2 TRBV6-5 TGTGCCGGCTGGGACAGGGCTGGCGGCTACACCTTC CAGWDRAGGYTF
NA NA TRBJ2-5 TRBV7-8 TGTGCCAGCAGCAACCCCGGGGGTTCAGAGACCCAGTACTTC CASSNPGGSETQYF
NA NA TRBJ1-2 TRBV19 TGTGCCAGTAGTATAGATTTTGGCAGAGGCTCACTGAACTATGGCTACACCTTC CASSIDFGRGSLNYGYTF
NA NA TRBJ1-6 TRBV19 TGTGCCAGTAGTGATCGGGCTTCCTATAATTCACCCCTCCACTTT CASSDRASYNSPLHF
TRBD2 NA TRBJ2-1 TRBV7-9 TGTGCCAGCAGCTTAGTGGGACTAGCGGGGACCAATGAGCAGTTCTTC CASSLVGLAGTNEQFF
NA NA TRBJ2-1 TRBV7-8 TGTGCCAGCAGCCCACCGAGAGGGAAAGAGCAGTTCTTC CASSPPRGKEQFF
NA NA TRBJ2-3 TRBV7-6 TGTGCCAGCAGGGCCAATGATAGGGATACGCAGTATTTT CASRANDRDTQYF
TRBD1 NA TRBJ1-2 TRBV2 TGTGCCAGCAGTGCAACGACAGGGACCAACGGCTACACCTTC CASSATTGTNGYTF
NA NA TRBJ1-1 TRBV2 TGTGCCAGCAGTGTGACAGCCGCGGGCACTGAAGCTTTCTTT CASSVTAAGTEAFF
NA NA TRBJ2-3 TRBV7-9 TGTGCCAGCAGCTTATCTGATACGCAGTATTTT CASSLSDTQYF
TRBD1 NA TRBJ2-2 TRBV7-9 TGTGCCAGCAGCTCGGGACAGGGGGGGACCAACACCGGGGAGCTGTTTTTT CASSSGQGGTNTGELFF
NA few TRBJ1-2 TRBV15 TGTGCCACCCGCGGACCCAGGGAGGACCATGGCTACACCTTC CATRGPREDHGYTF
NA NA TRBJ2-5 TRBV21-1 TGTGCCAGTCCTGGGACTCCGTACCAAGAGACCCAGTACTTC CASPGTPYQETQYF
NA NA TRBJ1-1 TRBV28 TGTGCCAGCAGTTTACGTCCTACAGGGAGCTTTATGAACACTGAAGCTTTCTTT CASSLRPTGSFMNTEAFF
NA NA TRBJ1-2 TRBV6-5 TGTGCCAGCAGTTCCCCGGGGACTCTAAAGGGCTACACCTTC CASSSPGTLKGYTF
NA NA TRBJ1-5 TRBV7-9 TGTGCCAGCAGCTTAGCCGGGAGCAATCAGCCCCAGCATTTT CASSLAGSNQPQHF
NA once TRBJ1-2 TRBV28 TGTGCCAGCAGTTATGGACGCGTGGGCTACACCTTC CASSYGRVGYTF
NA NA TRBJ2-2 TRBV7-9 TGTGCCAGCAGCCTTGGGGGGACGGACACCGGGGAGCTGTTTTTT CASSLGGTDTGELFF
TRBD1 NA TRBJ2-6 TRBV19 TGTGCCAGTAGGGACAGGGGGAATTCTGGGGCCAACGTCCTGACTTTC CASRDRGNSGANVLTF
NA NA TRBJ2-1 TRBV7-2 TGTGCCAGCAGCTTAGCGGGGGGACTTTACAATGAGCAGTTCTTC CASSLAGGLYNEQFF
TRBD1 NA TRBJ2-1 TRBV6-1 TGTGCCAGCACCACCGGGACAGGGCACTACAATGAGCAGTTCTTC CASTTGTGHYNEQFF
NA NA TRBJ2-2 TRBV6-6 TGTGCCAGCAGCGTTGCCCTCCCTTCAGAAGGGGAGCTGTTTTTT CASSVALPSEGELFF
NA NA TRBJ1-4 TRBV11-2 TGTGCCAGCAGCAGAAGGACAGTTAATGAAAAACTGTTTTTT CASSRRTVNEKLFF
NA NA TRBJ1-2 TRBV7-9 TGTGCCAGCAGTACCGACTGGGGGGCTAACTATGGCTACACCTTC CASSTDWGANYGYTF
NA NA TRBJ1-4 TRBV7-2 TGTGCCAGTGGGGCGGGGGGCGCCGGTGAAAAACTGTTTTTT CASGAGGAGEKLFF
NA NA TRBJ1-4 TRBV19 TGTGCCAGTAGTATAGCTGCCGTTGGAACTAATGAAAAACTGTTTTTT CASSIAAVGTNEKLFF
NA medium-sized TRBJ1-5 TRBV28 TGTGCCAGCAGGATTAAGGCGATCAAATTCAATCAGCCCCAGCATTTT CASRIKAIKFNQPQHF
TRBD1 NA TRBJ1-2 TRBV30 TGTGCCTGGACCAGGACAGGGGCGACCACTAGGGGCTACACCTTC CAWTRTGATTRGYTF
TRBD1 NA TRBJ1-2 TRBV5-6 TGTGCCAGCAGCTTGCATTCGGTGACAGGGGGCAGGGATGGCTACACCTTC CASSLHSVTGGRDGYTF
TRBD1 once TRBJ1-2 TRBV29-1 TGCAGCGTCAACACACCGGGACAGGGAAAACCTGGCTACACCTTC CSVNTPGQGKPGYTF
TRBD2 NA TRBJ2-1 TRBV5-1 TGCGCCAGCAGCTTGCGGCTAGCGGGGGAGGGGGAGCAGTTCTTC CASSLRLAGEGEQFF
TRBD1 NA TRBJ1-5 TRBV19 TGTGCCAGTAGTTCGACAGGGGGGCAGCCCCAGCATTTT CASSSTGGQPQHF
NA NA TRBJ1-6 TRBV5-1 TGCGCCAGCAGCCGCGTCTCGGGTTCGGGGGCCAACTATAATTCACCCCTCCACTTT CASSRVSGSGANYNSPLHF
TRBD1 once TRBJ2-1 TRBV7-2 TGTGCCAGCAGCTTGTGGACAGGGACCCATGAGCAGTTCTTC CASSLWTGTHEQFF
TRBD1 NA TRBJ1-1 TRBV29-1 TGCAGCGCGGTGGACAGGGCCTACAGGGCTGAAGCTTTCTTT CSAVDRAYRAEAFF
TRBD1 NA TRBJ1-1 TRBV6-4 TGTGCCAGCAGTCGGACAGGGACCACTGAAGCTTTCTTT CASSRTGTTEAFF
TRBD1 NA TRBJ1-5 TRBV4-2 TGTGCCAGCAGCTGGACAGGGGGCGAATTGGATCAGCCCCAGCATTTT CASSWTGGELDQPQHF
NA NA TRBJ1-6 TRBV28 TGTGCCAGCAGTTTAGATGGTGACAGATCTTACAGCTCCTATAATTCACCCCTCCACTTT CASSLDGDRSYSSYNSPLHF
NA NA TRBJ1-1 TRBV11-2 TGTGCCAGCAGCTTAGAGTCCACAGCTGAAGCTTTCTTT CASSLESTAEAFF